This entry lists 13 T cell receptor beta chains sequenced from one sample in a study of blood T cell repertoires in COVID-19. Assay used: immunoSEQ multiplex PCR; TCRdb lists only in-frame clones, some missing. The sample consists of about 330,000 clones, over 75% of them appearing once. The sample was PBMCs or T cells enriched from blood (not recorded which). The origin of the receptors is a man aged 25-45 years who had recovered from COVID-19.

This rearrangement joins TRBV19 to TRBJ2-3; the match to TRBD1 covers 7 bases. V lost 1 base, J lost 0 bases, and 7 bases stayed unmatched. The CDR3 is 17 residues long. Germline CDR1 reads LNHDA; CDR2 reads SQIVND (reference sequence). CDR3 sequence reads: CASSIAPTGPSTDTQYF. CDR3 nucleotide sequence: TGTGCCAGTAGTATAGCTCCGACAGGGCCTAGCACAGATACGCAGTATTTT.

A note on this clone: One end of the junction is discordant with germline, which a read error may explain. J is TRBJ2-7 and V is TRBV6-2 or TRBV6-3; 7 bases are a match to TRBD2. Germline CDR1 is MNHEY and CDR2 is SVGEGT. The CDR3 extends over 11 amino acids. The CDR3 coding sequence is TGTGCCAGCAGTCCCCCTCCGGGACTACACTTC. Protein product: CASSPPPGLHF.

This clone showed up just a few times. The V call is TRBV15, the J call TRBJ2-7; 10 positions agree with TRBD1. The CDR3 length is 15 residues. CDR1 and CDR2 from the germline V gene are LNHNV and YYDKDF (reference sequence). The trim removed 3 bases at V and 6 bases at J, leaving 8 bases unmatched. CDR3 protein: CATSRYGTGVPEQYF. In DNA form, the CDR3 reads TGTGCCACCAGCAGGTACGGGACAGGGGTCCCCGAGCAGTACTTC.

The chain combines TRBV29-1 with TRBJ2-6; TRBD2 might be the D (6 bases). The CDR3 is made up of 15 amino acids. Germline CDR1 reads SQVTM; CDR2 reads ANQGSEA. Trimming took off 3 bases at V and 1 base at J, with 10 bases between the two ends. The CDR3 nucleotides are TGCAGCGTTGACGGCGCGGGATCTGGGGCCAACGTCCTGACTTTC. Amino acids: CSVDGAGSGANVLTF.

The V call is TRBV7-2, the J call TRBJ2-7; TRBD1 matches 8 bases. CDR3 length: 13 amino acids. Per germline, CDR1 SGHTA and CDR2 FQGNSA. J gave up 5 bases and V 1 base, and 1 base lay outside the gene matches. The CDR3 sequence: CASSLEQGDEQYF. For the CDR3, the DNA is TGTGCCAGCAGCTTAGAACAGGGGGACGAGCAGTACTTC.

This rearrangement joins TRBV14 to TRBJ1-5, with D perhaps TRBD1 (5 bases). The CDR3 has 13 amino acids. The V end lost 0 bases, the J end lost 11 bases, and 11 bases lay between the germline ends. CDR1 is SGHDN and CDR2 is FVKESK in the germline V gene. CDR3 in amino acids: CASSQDRGTAQHF. CDR3 DNA: TGTGCCAGCAGCCAAGATCGCGGGACGGCCCAGCATTTT.

A word on this clone: No conserved phenylalanine or tryptophan ends this CDR3, so it is likely a read error. Because the CDR3's place on the DNA is in doubt, the DNA is left out and the CDR3 is given as listed by TCRdb. J is TRBJ2-7 and V is TRBV2; whether TRBD2, the table's D call, matches the DNA was not checked. The CDR3 extends over 12 residues, inclusive of both ends. Germline lookup yields CDR1 SNHLY and CDR2 FYNNEI. CDR3: CASSVHRDLQRG.

This clone was detected only a few times. J is TRBJ1-5 and V is TRBV24-1, with 7 positions matching TRBD1. The CDR3 totals 14 residues. The V gene's germline CDR1 is KGHDR and CDR2 SFDVKD. Germline trimming cut 4 bases from V and 4 bases from J; bases unmatched to any gene: 3. The CDR3 DNA is TGTGCCACCAGTGACGAGACAGGGAATCAGCCCCAGCATTTT. Encoded protein: CATSDETGNQPQHF.

The V call is TRBV4-1, the J call TRBJ1-5; no clear D. The V gene's germline CDR1 is MGHRA and CDR2 YSYEKL. Trimming left V 1 base short and J 3 bases short, with 10 bases between. The CDR3 has 15 residues. The CDR3 reads CASSQVRGNNQPQHF. Here the CDR3 DNA reads TGCGCCAGCAGCCAAGTAAGAGGGAACAATCAGCCCCAGCATTTT.

This sequence joins TRBV3-1 (or the pseudogene TRBV3-2) and TRBJ2-2, with TRBD2 identical over 9 bases. The CDR3 totals 16 residues. J was trimmed by 2 bases and V by 4 bases; bases with no gene match: 5. Germline V gene sequence: CDR1 LGHDT, CDR2 YNNKEL (reference sequence). The CDR3 reads CASSPSRGGNTGELFF. The CDR3 DNA follows: TGTGCCAGCAGCCCCTCGCGGGGGGGAAACACCGGGGAGCTGTTTTTT.

J is TRBJ2-7 and V is TRBV3-1 (or the pseudogene TRBV3-2), with 8 nucleotides matching TRBD2. V lost 4 bases to trimming and J lost 2 bases; unmatched junction nucleotides: 4. Germline loops: CDR1 LGHDT, CDR2 YNNKEL (reference sequence). The CDR3 covers 14 residues. CDR3 DNA: TGTGCCAGCAGCCCCACTAGCGGCGCCTACGAGCAGTACTTC. Its translation: CASSPTSGAYEQYF.

The chain joins TRBV7-6 to TRBJ2-7, with 8 nucleotides matching TRBD1. Losses at the gene ends were 0 bases for V and 3 bases for J; bases not matched to a gene: 4. There are 15 residues in the CDR3. The germline gives CDR1 SGHVS, CDR2 FNYEAQ. CDR3 amino acids: CASSLAGRGLYEQYF. In DNA, the CDR3 is TGTGCCAGCAGCTTAGCGGGCAGGGGGCTCTACGAGCAGTACTTC.

The chain has TRBV30 and TRBJ2-2; D may be TRBD2 (5 bases). The CDR3 sequence is 13 residues long. Germline V gene lookup returns CDR1 GTSNPN and CDR2 SVGIG (reference sequence). V was clipped by 0 bases and J by 6 bases, with 8 bases between them. CDR3 in amino acids: CAWSVRGPGELFF. CDR3 bases: TGTGCCTGGAGTGTACGGGGTCCCGGGGAGCTGTTTTTT.